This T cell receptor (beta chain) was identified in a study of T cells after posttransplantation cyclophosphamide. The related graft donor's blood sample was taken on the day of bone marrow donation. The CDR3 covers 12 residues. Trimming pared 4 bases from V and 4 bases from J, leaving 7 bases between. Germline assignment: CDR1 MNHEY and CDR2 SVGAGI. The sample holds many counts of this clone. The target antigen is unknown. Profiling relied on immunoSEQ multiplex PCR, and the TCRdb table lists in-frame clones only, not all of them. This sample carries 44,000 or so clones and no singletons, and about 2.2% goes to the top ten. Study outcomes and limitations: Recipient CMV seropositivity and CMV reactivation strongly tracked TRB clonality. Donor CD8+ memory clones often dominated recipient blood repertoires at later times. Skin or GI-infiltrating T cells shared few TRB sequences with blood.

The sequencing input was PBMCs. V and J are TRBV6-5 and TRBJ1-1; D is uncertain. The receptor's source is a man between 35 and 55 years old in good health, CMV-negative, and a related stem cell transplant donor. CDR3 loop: CASSSGPTEAFF. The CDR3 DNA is TGTGCCAGCAGTTCTGGGCCCACTGAAGCTTTCTTT.